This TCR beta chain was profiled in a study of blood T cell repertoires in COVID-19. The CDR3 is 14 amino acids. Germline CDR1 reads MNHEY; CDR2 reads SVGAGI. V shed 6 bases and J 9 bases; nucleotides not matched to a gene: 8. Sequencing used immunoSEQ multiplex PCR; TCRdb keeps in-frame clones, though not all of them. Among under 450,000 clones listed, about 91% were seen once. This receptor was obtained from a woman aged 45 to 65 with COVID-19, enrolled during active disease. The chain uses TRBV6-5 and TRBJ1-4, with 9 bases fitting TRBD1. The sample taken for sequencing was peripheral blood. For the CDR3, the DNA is TGTGCCAGCAGACCAACAGGGGGCATCCAAAAACTGTTTTTT. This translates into CASRPTGGIQKLFF.